The 21 T cell receptor beta chains presented below share a single source sample, sequenced in a study of cytomegalovirus exposure and HLA in healthy donors (TCRdb year 2017). The method was the immunoSEQ multiplex PCR assay. For the multiplex PCR, a mixture combining 60 forward primers for TCR Vbeta segments and 13 reverse primers for TCR Jbeta segments was used. TCRdb holds this immuneACCESS table with in-frame rearrangements only. Some clones are missing; in checked studies, unresolved V genes explain under half, and the rest has no known cause. The sample yields about 160,000 clones; roughly two thirds were counted once. The top ten hold over 2.5% of the sample. The sequencing input was PBMCs. Source of these receptors: a woman aged 25 to 39 in good health and CMV-seronegative.

This clone was seen just once. This chain uses TRBV14 with TRBJ1-3, with 8 positions matching TRBD1. The CDR3 is made up of 18 amino acids. After removal of 0 bases from V and 5 bases from J, the junction contained 12 bases not matched to a gene. The germline gives CDR1 SGHDN, CDR2 FVKESK. The CDR3 DNA is TGTGCCAGCAGCCAAGACCTCCGACAGGGGAATTATAGAAACACCATATATTTT. It encodes CASSQDLRQGNYRNTIYF.

The V gene is TRBV6-6, the J gene TRBJ1-2; D is unresolved. V lost 9 bases and J lost 5, with 10 bases in between. The V gene's germline CDR1 is MNHNY and CDR2 SVGAGI (reference sequence). The CDR3 length is 11 residues. CDR3 sequence: CASSSGYGYTF. CDR3 sequence (DNA): TGTGCCAGTTCGTCGGGGTATGGCTACACCTTC.

The chain uses TRBV28 and TRBJ2-3; no reliable D call. Trimming stripped 3 bases from V and 7 bases from J, with 5 bases between. The CDR3 is 11 residues long. The germline CDR1 and CDR2 sequences are MDHEN and SYDVKM. For the CDR3, the DNA is TGTGCCAGCAGTTTGAGGAATACGCAGTATTTT. It translates to CASSLRNTQYF.

This chain connects TRBV18 to TRBJ2-5; D gene ambiguous. CDR3 size: 17 residues. From germline, CDR1 is KGHSH and CDR2 LQKENI. Trimming removed 6 bases at V and 5 bases at J, with 25 bases between. This CDR3 is CASSQSSPEVFGETQYF. The DNA for the CDR3 is TGTGCCAGCTCCCAAAGTTCACCCGAGGTATTTGGGGAGACCCAGTACTTC. The complete variable domain, with remaining parts taken from reference TRBV18 and TRBJ2-5, reads NAGVMQNPRHLVRRRGQEARLRCSPMKGHSHVYWYRQLPEEGLKFMVYLQKENIIDESGMPKERFSAEFPKEGPSILRIQQVVRGDSAAYFCASSQSSPEVFGETQYFGPGTRLLVL.

The chain recombines TRBV19 with TRBJ2-1; 9 nucleotides agree with TRBD2. CDR1 and CDR2 from the germline V gene are LNHDA and SQIVND (reference sequence). The CDR3 consists of 17 residues. Trimming removed 3 bases from V and 4 bases from J; junction bases left unmatched: 10. Here the CDR3 reads CASSIRPGLAVYNEQFF. Written as DNA, the CDR3 is TGTGCCAGTAGTATCAGACCGGGACTAGCAGTTTACAATGAGCAGTTCTTC. The full variable domain, rest sourced from reference TRBV19 and TRBJ2-1, is DGGITQSPKYLFRKEGQNVTLSCEQNLNHDAMYWYRQDPGQGLRLIYYSQIVNDFQKGDIAEGYSVSREKKESFPLTVTSAQKNPTAFYLCASSIRPGLAVYNEQFFGPGTRLTVL.

The chain uses TRBV6-5 and TRBJ1-2; TRBD1 is a possible D gene (5 bases). Between the trimmed V and J ends, which lost 5 bases and 1 base, there was a span of 8 bases. From germline, CDR1 is MNHEY and CDR2 SVGAGI. The CDR3 loop spans 13 amino acids. The CDR3 coding sequence is TGTGCCAGCAGTCCGACAGATAACTATGGCTACACCTTC. Its protein is CASSPTDNYGYTF.

The rearrangement links TRBV5-1 to TRBJ2-5, with TRBD2 matching 12 bases. Trimming cost V 0 bases and J 0 bases; bases outside gene matches: 9. Germline-derived CDR1 and CDR2 are SGHRS and YFSETQ. The CDR3 is made up of 19 amino acids. CDR3 in amino acids: CASSLGRVGLAGNQETQYF. CDR3 sequence (DNA): TGCGCCAGCAGCTTGGGGAGGGTCGGACTAGCGGGAAACCAAGAGACCCAGTACTTC.

V and J are TRBV28 and TRBJ2-1, with 9 bases matching TRBD2. Germline V gene data show CDR1 as MDHEN and CDR2 as SYDVKM. V lost 2 bases and J lost 8; bases outside the gene matches: 4. This CDR3 contains 14 residues. DNA of the CDR3: TGTGCCAGCAGTTTAGCGGGGGGGACTGATGAGCAGTTCTTC. It yields the protein CASSLAGGTDEQFF.

J is TRBJ2-1 and V is TRBV2; a possible D gene is TRBD2 (5 bases). Germline CDR1 is SNHLY and CDR2 is FYNNEI. V dropped 7 bases and J dropped 8 bases, with 9 bases sitting between them. This CDR3 contains 11 residues. CDR3 nucleotide sequence: TGTGCCAGCACTAGCTCCGATGAGCAGTTCTTC. Translated: CASTSSDEQFF.

This clone was counted a few times. The chain recombines TRBV7-9 with TRBJ1-1; no firm D call. Trimming pared 4 bases from V and 0 bases from J, leaving 6 bases between. Germline V gene sequence: CDR1 SEHNR, CDR2 FQNEAQ (reference sequence). The CDR3 consists of 13 residues. CDR3 nucleotide sequence: TGTGCCAGCAGCTCCACTATGAACACTGAAGCTTTCTTT. Its translation is CASSSTMNTEAFF.

The chain uses TRBV21-1 and TRBJ1-5. TRBV21-1 is an annotated pseudogene. CDR3 length: 17 amino acids. In nucleotides, the CDR3 is TGTGCCAGCAGCAAAGATCGTATGAGGATATGCAATCAGCCCCAGCATTTT. Amino acids: CASSKDRMRICNQPQHF.

V is TRBV4-1 and J is TRBJ2-1, with 11 bases aligning to TRBD1. Losses at the gene ends were 4 bases for V and 6 bases for J; bases not matched to a gene: 8. This CDR3 comprises 16 residues. Germline CDR1 MGHRA, CDR2 YSYEKL. The CDR3 bases are TGCGCCAGCAGCCTCGAAAGGACAGGGGGCCTCAATGAGCAGTTCTTC. Encoded protein: CASSLERTGGLNEQFF.

The V and J genes are TRBV7-9 and TRBJ2-7; 9 bases are shared with TRBD1. V was pared by 10 bases and J by 3 bases, with 7 bases of the junction left unmatched. This CDR3 contains 13 residues. CDR1 and CDR2 (germline): SEHNR, FQNEAQ (reference sequence). CDR3 sequence (DNA): TGTGCCACCGGGACAGGGTCGGACTACGAGCAGTACTTC. Its protein is CATGTGSDYEQYF.

The chain carries TRBV5-1 and TRBJ2-7; 12 bases fit TRBD2. With 2 bases clipped from V and 2 bases from J, the junction kept 8 bases outside the gene matches. The CDR3 loop spans 17 amino acids. Germline loops: CDR1 SGHRS, CDR2 YFSETQ. The CDR3 loop reads CASSFFLTSGRPYEQYF. The CDR3 DNA sequence: TGCGCCAGCAGCTTTTTTCTAACTAGCGGGAGGCCCTACGAGCAGTACTTC.

The rearrangement uses TRBV18 and TRBJ1-4; 10 bases are shared with TRBD1. Germline CDR1 is KGHSH and CDR2 is LQKENI. The CDR3 is 15 amino acids. With V trimmed by 3 bases and J by 5 bases, 3 bases remained unmatched. Here the CDR3 reads CASSPRTGGNEKLFF. CDR3 coding DNA: TGTGCCAGCTCACCGCGGACAGGGGGGAATGAAAAACTGTTTTTT.

This clone was detected a few times. J is TRBJ2-1 and V is TRBV28, with D possibly TRBD1 on 6 matching bases. Germline lookup yields CDR1 MDHEN and CDR2 SYDVKM. The CDR3 has 15 residues. Trimming pared 6 bases from V and 0 bases from J, leaving 12 bases between. The CDR3 DNA reads as TGTGCCAGCAGCCCCGGGACACACTCCTACAATGAGCAGTTCTTC. Translated: CASSPGTHSYNEQFF.

The V call is TRBV7-2, the J call TRBJ2-3; 7 bases are a match to TRBD1. Germline-derived CDR1 and CDR2 are SGHTA and FQGNSA. CDR3 length: 17 residues. Unmatched junction bases numbered 11, after V lost 1 base and J lost 4 bases. CDR3 DNA: TGTGCCAGCAGCTTAGGTCCCGGTCCCGGACAGGCAGATACGCAGTATTTT. Amino acid sequence: CASSLGPGPGQADTQYF.

The chain combines TRBV30 with TRBJ2-7; possible D gene TRBD2, 6 bases. V gave up 1 base and J gave up 3 bases, with 10 bases separating them. CDR1 and CDR2 from the germline V gene are GTSNPN and SVGIG (reference sequence). This CDR3 is 13 amino acids long. The CDR3 sequence: CAWSEMGLYEQYF. The CDR3 nucleotides are TGTGCCTGGAGTGAAATGGGACTCTACGAGCAGTACTTC.

The chain recombines TRBV29-1 with TRBJ2-3; 7 nucleotides agree with TRBD2. V shed 7 bases, J shed 1 base, and the junction held 8 bases outside the gene matches. This CDR3 has 14 residues. The germline gives CDR1 SQVTM, CDR2 ANQGSEA. The CDR3 DNA follows: TGCAGCGCTGGGGGGGGAGGGGGCACAGATACGCAGTATTTT. Translation gives CSAGGGGGTDTQYF.

This clone was detected a few times. The chain links TRBV6-5 to TRBJ2-7; D remains unclear. CDR1 is MNHEY, CDR2 SVGAGI, per germline. The ends were cut back, 0 bases at V and 1 base at J, with 4 bases in the middle. This CDR3 is 13 amino acids long. Written as DNA, the CDR3 is TGTGCCAGCAGTTACTCGAGGTCCTACGAGCAGTACTTC. Its protein product is CASSYSRSYEQYF.

This rearrangement joins TRBV9 to TRBJ2-1; D perhaps matches TRBD2 (6 bases). The V gene lost 2 bases and the J gene lost 8 bases, with 17 bases spanning the gap. CDR3 size: 15 residues. From germline, CDR1 is SGDLS and CDR2 YYNGEE. The CDR3 region has the DNA TGTGCCAGCAGCGTTTGGGGACTTAGCGGCTATGAGCAGTTCTTC. This sequence encodes CASSVWGLSGYEQFF.